This T cell receptor (delta chain) originates from a study of gamma-delta T cells after stem cell transplantation. The germline gives CDR1 GEAIGNYY, CDR2 EKD. V was clipped by 0 bases and J by 2 bases; unmatched bases: 14. The CDR3 is made up of 18 amino acids. TCRdb applied CATT to the RT-PCR reads for clone calling. The sample holds around 2,500 delta-chain clones, 25% to 35% seen once. This clonotype originated in a human donor. It is not recorded whose cells these are; they may come from a transplant donor. The genes are TRDV2 and TRDJ1; 7 bases align to TRDD3. What was sequenced was gamma-delta T cells. CDR3 sequence (DNA): TGTGCCTGTGACACCGTAGGGGGCGTACTGGGGAAAACCGATAAACTCATCTTT. Translation: CACDTVGGVLGKTDKLIF.